This T cell receptor beta chain appears in the sequencing data of a study of PD-L1 blockade in urothelial cancer. Study context: At some point between 2014 and 2016 therapy began: atezolizumab 1,200 mg intravenously every 3 weeks. Prior regimens of chemotherapy numbered 0 to 3 per patient. At 3 weeks (second dose) and 6 weeks after starting treatment, blood was analyzed.

This CDR3 is built from 19 residues. CDR1 is GTSNPN and CDR2 is SVGIG in the germline V gene (reference sequence). J lost 3 bases, V lost 1 base, and 19 bases had no gene match. Added to each PCR by spiking were synthetic TCR analog templates. Assay used: immunoSEQ multiplex PCR; TCRdb lists only in-frame clones, some missing. The data hold over 75,000 clones, with 80% to 90% observed a single time. This sample's time point: pretreatment peripheral blood. The chain has TRBV30 and TRBJ2-5, with TRBD1 matching 8 bases. The sequence came from a woman at least 80 years old with urothelial cancer. This specimen consisted of PBMCs, obtained around atezolizumab (anti-PD-L1) treatment. The CDR3 loop reads CAWSALLLTDQGQEETQYF. As DNA, the CDR3 is TGTGCCTGGAGTGCCCTACTCCTCACAGACCAGGGACAGGAAGAGACCCAGTACTTC.